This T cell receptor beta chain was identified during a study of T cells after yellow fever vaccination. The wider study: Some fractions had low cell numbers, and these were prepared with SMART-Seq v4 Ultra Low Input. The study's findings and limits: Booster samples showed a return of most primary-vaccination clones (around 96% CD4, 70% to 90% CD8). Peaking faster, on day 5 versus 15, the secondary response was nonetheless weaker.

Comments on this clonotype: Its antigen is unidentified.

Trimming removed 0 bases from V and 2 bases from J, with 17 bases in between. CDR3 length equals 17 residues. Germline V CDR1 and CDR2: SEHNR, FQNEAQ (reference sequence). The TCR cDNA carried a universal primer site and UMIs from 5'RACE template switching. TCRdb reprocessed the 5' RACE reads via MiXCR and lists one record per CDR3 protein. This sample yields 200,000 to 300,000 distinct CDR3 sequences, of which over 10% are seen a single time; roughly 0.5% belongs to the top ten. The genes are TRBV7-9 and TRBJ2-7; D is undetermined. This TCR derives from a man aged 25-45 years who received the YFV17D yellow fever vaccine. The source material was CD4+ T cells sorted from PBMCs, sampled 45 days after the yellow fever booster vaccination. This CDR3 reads CASSLAGGPGSPYEQYF. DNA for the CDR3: TGTGCCAGCAGCTTAGCGGGCGGACCTGGGTCTCCCTACGAGCAGTACTTC.